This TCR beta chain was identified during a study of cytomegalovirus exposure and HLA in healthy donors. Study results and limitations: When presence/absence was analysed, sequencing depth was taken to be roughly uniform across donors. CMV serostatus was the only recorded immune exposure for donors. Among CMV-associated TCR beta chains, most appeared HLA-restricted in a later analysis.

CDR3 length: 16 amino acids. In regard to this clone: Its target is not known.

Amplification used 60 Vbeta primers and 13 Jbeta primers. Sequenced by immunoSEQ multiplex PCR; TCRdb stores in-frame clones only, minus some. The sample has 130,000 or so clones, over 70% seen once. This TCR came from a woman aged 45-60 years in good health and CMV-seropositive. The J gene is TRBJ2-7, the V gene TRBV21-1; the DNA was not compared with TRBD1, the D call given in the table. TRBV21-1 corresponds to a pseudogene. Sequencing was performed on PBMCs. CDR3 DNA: TGTGCCAGCACTTCATCCGGGACAGGGATTAGGTACGAGCAGTACTTC. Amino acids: CASTSSGTGIRYEQYF.